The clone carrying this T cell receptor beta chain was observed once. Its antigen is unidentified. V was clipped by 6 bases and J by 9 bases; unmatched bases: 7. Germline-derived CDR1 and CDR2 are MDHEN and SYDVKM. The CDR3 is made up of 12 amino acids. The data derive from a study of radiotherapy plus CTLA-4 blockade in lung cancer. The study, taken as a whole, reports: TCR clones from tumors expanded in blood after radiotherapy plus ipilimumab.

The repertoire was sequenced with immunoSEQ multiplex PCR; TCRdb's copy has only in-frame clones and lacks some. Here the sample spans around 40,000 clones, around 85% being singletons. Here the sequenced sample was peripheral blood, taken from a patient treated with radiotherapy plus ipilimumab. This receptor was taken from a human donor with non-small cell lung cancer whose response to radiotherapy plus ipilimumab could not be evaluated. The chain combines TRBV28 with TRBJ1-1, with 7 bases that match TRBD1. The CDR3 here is CASSLGQRKAFF. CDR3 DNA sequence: TGTGCCAGCAGCCTGGGACAGCGCAAAGCTTTCTTT. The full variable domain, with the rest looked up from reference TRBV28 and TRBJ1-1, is DVKVTQSSRYLVKRTGEKVFLECVQDMDHENMFWYRQDPGLGLRLIYFSYDVKMKEKGDIPEGYSVSREKKERFSLILESASTNQTSMYLCASSLGQRKAFFGQGTRLTVV.